Each of the 30 T cell receptor beta chains below was sequenced from the same sample in a study of CD8+CD57+ T cells in acquired aplastic anemia. Investigators profiled TCR beta VDJ and CDR3 from genomic DNA template. MiXCR was run by TCRdb on the reads, yielding one entry per CDR3 protein. The sample lists 60,000 or so distinct CDR3 sequences, about 50% occurring once. Sequenced material: sorted CD4+, CD8+, or CD8+CD57+ T cells (not recorded which) from PBMCs. The source is a human donor in good health, serving as a control.

This clonotype was seen repeatedly, ten times or more. The V gene is TRBV18, the J gene TRBJ2-7; D possibly corresponds to TRBD1 (5 bases). Trimming took off 3 bases at V and 2 bases at J, with 11 bases between the two ends. This CDR3 has 14 amino acids. Germline V lookup: CDR1 KGHSH, CDR2 LQKENI. The DNA of the CDR3 is TGTGCCAGCTCACCGATGACAGCAGCCTACGAGCAGTACTTC. Translation gives CASSPMTAAYEQYF.

V and J are TRBV2 and TRBJ1-2; tentative D call: TRBD1 (6 bases). The V gene's germline CDR1 is SNHLY and CDR2 FYNNEI. V gave up 0 bases and J gave up 6 bases, with 17 bases separating them. This CDR3 contains 16 residues. CDR3 sequence (DNA): TGTGCCAGCAGTGAAGCTGGGGAACAGGGACTTCATGGCTACACCTTC. Amino acid sequence: CASSEAGEQGLHGYTF.

This clonotype was seen at least ten times. The CDR3 here is CASSLMGQYNSPLHF. In nucleotides, the CDR3 is TGTGCCAGCAGTTTAATGGGACAGTATAATTCACCCCTCCACTTT. The J gene is TRBJ1-6, the V gene TRBV28, with 7 bases lining up with TRBD1. V lost 2 bases, J lost 4 bases, and 2 bases stayed unmatched. This CDR3 region has 15 residues. Germline CDR1 reads MDHEN; CDR2 reads SYDVKM.

J is TRBJ2-5 and V is TRBV25-1; TRBD2 agrees at 7 bases. The CDR3 totals 17 residues. The J segment lost 0 bases and the V segment lost 1 base, leaving 8 bases of the junction unmatched. Per germline, CDR1 MGHDK and CDR2 SYGVNS. CDR3 nucleotide sequence: TGTGCCAGCAGTGAATCAAAAAGGGGAGGGAACCAAGAGACCCAGTACTTC. Amino acid sequence: CASSESKRGGNQETQYF.

The genes are TRBV24-1 and TRBJ1-5; D remains ambiguous. The V and J ends lost 3 bases and 5 bases respectively, with 10 bases between them. The CDR3 sequence is 14 residues long. Germline CDR1 is KGHDR and CDR2 is SFDVKD. The CDR3 region has the DNA TGTGCCACCAGTGATCCCTCGGGAGATCAGCCCCAGCATTTT. Its translation is CATSDPSGDQPQHF.

In this sample, this clonotype turned up many times. V is TRBV6-5 and J is TRBJ1-4, with D perhaps TRBD1 (5 bases). Looked up from germline, CDR1 is MNHEY and CDR2 is SVGAGI. Trimming cost V 2 bases and J 4 bases, with 11 bases left between them. There are 15 residues in the CDR3. The CDR3 protein is CASSYAQGGNEKLFF. CDR3 nucleotide sequence: TGTGCCAGCAGTTACGCCCAGGGAGGTAATGAAAAACTGTTTTTT.

V usage is TRBV19 and J usage is TRBJ1-2; no clear D gene. The germline V gene has CDR1 LNHDA and CDR2 SQIVND (reference sequence). The CDR3 contains 15 residues. The V end lost 0 bases, the J end lost 4 bases, and 12 bases lay between the germline ends. The CDR3 coding sequence is TGTGCCAGTAGTATAGAGTTACTAGCGGGCTATGGCTACACCTTC. Translation: CASSIELLAGYGYTF.

This clonotype was recorded at least ten times. V and J are TRBV4-2 and TRBJ2-1; 11 nucleotides agree with TRBD2. This CDR3 has 16 amino acids. Germline V gene data show CDR1 as LGHNA and CDR2 as YNFKEQ. The trim removed 1 base at V and 3 bases at J, leaving 2 bases unmatched. Here the CDR3 reads CASSQAGLADYNEQFF. In nucleotides, the CDR3 is TGTGCCAGCAGCCAAGCGGGACTAGCGGACTACAATGAGCAGTTCTTC.

This clonotype has only a few counts. The rearrangement joins TRBV29-1 to TRBJ2-3; D gene unclear. This CDR3 is built from 12 residues. Between the trimmed V and J ends, which lost 7 bases and 11 bases, there was a span of 19 bases. CDR1 is SQVTM, CDR2 ANQGSEA, per germline. The CDR3 DNA reads TGCAGCGGTTGGCGGAGCAACAATGAGCAGTATTTT. This encodes CSGWRSNNEQYF.

The table lists this clonotype with many counts. J is TRBJ1-3 and V is TRBV6-1; the match to TRBD1 covers 9 bases. CDR3 size: 15 residues. Germline lookup yields CDR1 MNHNS and CDR2 SASEGT. J gave up 1 base and V 6 bases, and 4 bases lay outside the gene matches. The chain's CDR3 is CASRRDRESGNTIYF. DNA for the CDR3: TGTGCCAGCAGGAGGGACAGGGAGTCTGGAAACACCATATATTTT.

This clonotype was counted many times. The rearrangement links TRBV11-2 to TRBJ1-2, with D maybe TRBD1 (5 bases). The germline CDR1 and CDR2 sequences are SGHAT and FQNNGV. The ends were cut back, 4 bases at V and 5 bases at J, with 20 bases in the middle. The CDR3 runs 16 residues. CDR3 DNA: TGTGCCAGCAGCTCGTCAAGGACGGACAATGAATATGGCTACACCTTC. Translating it yields CASSSSRTDNEYGYTF. The full variable domain, its missing parts supplied by reference TRBV11-2 and TRBJ1-2, is EAGVAQSPRYKIIEKRQSVAFWCNPISGHATLYWYQQILGQGPKLLIQFQNNGVVDDSQLPKDRFSAERLKGVDSTLKIQPAKLEDSAVYLCASSSSRTDNEYGYTFGSGTRLTVV.

The chain employs TRBV7-3 and TRBJ1-2; D remains unclear. V dropped 3 bases and J dropped 4 bases, with 18 bases sitting between them. Germline V CDR1 and CDR2: SGHTA, FQGTGA. The CDR3 is 16 residues long. CDR3 in amino acids: CASSFLSGTTSYGYTF. The CDR3 nucleotides are TGTGCCAGCAGCTTCCTTTCGGGCACAACCTCCTATGGCTACACCTTC.

This rearrangement joins TRBV2 to TRBJ2-3; no firm D call. The CDR3 sequence is 14 residues long. The germline V gene has CDR1 SNHLY and CDR2 FYNNEI. V was clipped by 3 bases and J by 2 bases, with 9 bases between them. The CDR3: CASSDRVVTDTQYF. The CDR3 nucleotides read TGTGCCAGCAGTGACAGAGTGGTCACAGATACGCAGTATTTT.

Worth noting for this clonotype: One end of the junction does not line up with germline, which may come from a read error. The chain recombines TRBV7-8 with TRBJ2-3, with no clear D. The CDR3 sequence is 14 residues long. Germline V gene lookup returns CDR1 SGHVS and CDR2 FQNEAQ. The CDR3 nucleotides are TGTGCCACCAGCTTACTGGGGAATACGGATACGCAGTATTTT. It specifies CATSLLGNTDTQYF.

In its sample, this clonotype is medium-sized (0.01 to 0.1%). The chain couples TRBV29-1 to TRBJ2-5; the D gene is possibly TRBD1 (6 bases). The CDR3 is 14 residues long. V dropped 5 bases and J dropped 2 bases, with 15 bases sitting between them. Germline values: CDR1 SQVTM, CDR2 ANQGSEA. In DNA form, the CDR3 reads TGCAGCGTTATCAGGCCAGGGGCGCAAGAGACCCAGTACTTC. This sequence encodes CSVIRPGAQETQYF.

A word on this clonotype: This could be a read error, since a much larger clone is one nucleotide away. The rearrangement links TRBV12-3 or TRBV12-4 to TRBJ1-4, with D possibly TRBD1 on 6 matching bases. The CDR3 spans 14 residues. CDR3 protein: CAGRPGRRGEKLFF. CDR3 bases: TGTGCCGGCAGACCCGGGCGAAGGGGGGAAAAACTGTTTTTT.

This clonotype has only one observation. The chain combines TRBV10-3 with TRBJ1-1; D is perhaps TRBD1 (6 bases). V lost 8 bases and J 1 base, leaving 11 bases between the germline ends. The CDR3 is 13 amino acids. Germline CDR1 reads ENHRY; CDR2 reads SYGVKD. CDR3 region: CAIRTDPNTEAFF. CDR3 coding DNA: TGTGCCATCCGGACAGACCCGAACACTGAAGCTTTCTTT.

There are many counts of this clonotype. The chain is built from TRBV5-4 and TRBJ1-1, with 7 nucleotides matching TRBD1. Losses at the gene ends were 5 bases for V and 4 bases for J; bases not matched to a gene: 5. The CDR3 runs to 13 residues. Germline V gene data show CDR1 as SGHNT and CDR2 as YYREEE (reference sequence). The CDR3: CASRATGVTEAFF. CDR3 DNA: TGTGCCAGCAGAGCTACAGGGGTCACTGAAGCTTTCTTT.

The genes are TRBV7-9 and TRBJ2-5; 7 bases are a match to TRBD2. CDR3 size: 14 residues. J lost 4 bases, V lost 4 bases, and 6 bases had no gene match. Germline V CDR1 and CDR2: SEHNR, FQNEAQ (reference sequence). The CDR3 loop reads CASSSRTGGETQYF. The CDR3 DNA follows: TGTGCCAGCAGCTCCCGGACGGGGGGAGAGACCCAGTACTTC.

The chain combines TRBV7-9 with TRBJ2-5, with D perhaps matching TRBD2 (6 bases). This CDR3 is 16 amino acids long. Germline V gene data show CDR1 as SEHNR and CDR2 as FQNEAQ (reference sequence). Trimming left V 4 bases short and J 4 bases short, with 19 bases between. This CDR3 is CASSSRLVEMGETQYF. CDR3 bases: TGTGCCAGCAGCTCAAGACTAGTGGAGATGGGAGAGACCCAGTACTTC. The full variable domain, rest sourced from reference TRBV7-9 and TRBJ2-5, is DTGVSQNPRHKITKRGQNVTFRCDPISEHNRLYWYRQTLGQGPEFLTYFQNEAQLEKSRLLSDRFSAERPKGSFSTLEIQRTEQGDSAMYLCASSSRLVEMGETQYFGPGTRLLVL.

The chain links TRBV10-3 to TRBJ2-2; D uncertain. CDR1 and CDR2 from the germline V gene are ENHRY and SYGVKD. The CDR3 runs to 16 residues. Trimming removed 0 bases at V and 0 bases at J, with 8 bases between. The CDR3 loop reads CAISESAAPNTGELFF. The DNA of the CDR3 is TGTGCCATCAGTGAGTCTGCCGCCCCGAACACCGGGGAGCTGTTTTTT.

A note on this clonotype: Since the CDR3 does not end with the conserved phenylalanine or tryptophan, this likely comes from a read error. It is unclear where the CDR3 begins or ends on the DNA, so no DNA is shown, and the CDR3 is as TCRdb lists it. The J gene is TRBJ2-7, the V gene TRBV6-1; the table's D call of TRBD1 was not tested on the DNA. Including both end residues, the CDR3 is 11 amino acids long. The V gene's germline CDR1 is MNHNS and CDR2 SASEGT. CDR3 sequence reads: CASSRGGGQGG.

The rearrangement joins TRBV10-2 to TRBJ2-5; TRBD2 aligns across 7 bases. The J segment lost 5 bases and the V segment lost 4 bases, leaving 10 bases of the junction unmatched. CDR3 length: 15 residues. Germline CDR1 is WSHSY and CDR2 is SAAADI. The CDR3 DNA follows: TGCGCCAGCAGTGGGGGGACTACCTCGAGGGAGACCCAGTACTTC. It translates to CASSGGTTSRETQYF.

This chain connects TRBV29-1 to TRBJ1-4, with 11 bases fitting TRBD1. In germline, CDR1 is SQVTM, CDR2 ANQGSEA. This CDR3 spans 14 amino acids. Trimming took 6 bases from V and 7 from J; bases not matched to a gene: 7. Here the CDR3 reads CSVTPGQGGEKLFF. The CDR3 nucleotides are TGCAGCGTCACTCCGGGACAGGGGGGTGAAAAACTGTTTTTT.

The chain joins TRBV9 to TRBJ1-1; perhaps TRBD1 as D (5 bases). The CDR3 has 14 residues. Germline-derived CDR1 and CDR2 are SGDLS and YYNGEE. Trimming removed 2 bases at V and 4 bases at J, with 12 bases between. The CDR3 coding sequence is TGTGCCAGCAGCGTTTCTAGGGGTAGCACTGAAGCTTTCTTT. Amino acids: CASSVSRGSTEAFF.

This clonotype was seen repeatedly, ten times or more. This sequence joins TRBV5-4 and TRBJ1-2, with unresolved D. The CDR3 length is 13 residues. Germline-derived CDR1 and CDR2 are SGHNT and YYREEE (reference sequence). V was pared by 0 bases and J by 13 bases, with 16 bases between. Here the CDR3 reads CASSLATPGAGTF. The CDR3 DNA follows: TGTGCCAGCAGCTTGGCGACTCCGGGAGCAGGCACCTTC. Based on the CDR3 plus reference TRBV5-4 and TRBJ1-2, the full variable domain is ETGVTQSPTHLIKTRGQQVTLRCSSQSGHNTVSWYQQALGQGPQFIFQYYREEENGRGNFPPRFSGLQFPNYSSELNVNALELDDSALYLCASSLATPGAGTFGSGTRLTVV.

The chain joins TRBV19 to TRBJ1-2; D is possibly TRBD1 (5 bases). The V gene lost 7 bases and the J gene lost 7 bases, with 16 bases spanning the gap. Germline V lookup: CDR1 LNHDA, CDR2 SQIVND (reference sequence). The CDR3 extends over 13 amino acids. CDR3 nucleotides: TGTGCCAGTACCCAAGGGGACGGAACTGGCTACACCTTC. Translating gives CASTQGDGTGYTF.

This clonotype was seen just once. The chain is built from TRBV25-1 and TRBJ2-7; 9 positions match TRBD1. V was clipped by 9 bases and J by 3 bases; unmatched bases: 9. Germline CDR1 MGHDK, CDR2 SYGVNS. CDR3 size: 14 residues. CDR3 region: CASLGDRDNYEQYF. The CDR3, as DNA: TGTGCCAGTCTGGGGGACAGGGATAACTACGAGCAGTACTTC.

The sample holds many counts of this clonotype. The chain combines TRBV12-3 or TRBV12-4 with TRBJ2-2, with 9 positions matching TRBD2. The CDR3 spans 15 residues. The V segment lost 10 bases and the J segment 6 bases; nucleotides outside the gene matches: 12. The CDR3 region is CATQSRLAASGELFF. The CDR3 coding sequence is TGTGCCACGCAATCGAGACTAGCGGCGTCCGGGGAGCTGTTTTTT.

With respect to this clonotype: The missing conserved phenylalanine or tryptophan at the end of this CDR3 makes a read error likely. No DNA is shown, since the ends of the CDR3 on it are uncertain; the CDR3 is the one TCRdb lists. The chain recombines TRBV24-1 with TRBJ2-7; the D call in the table, TRBD2, was not verified against the DNA. CDR1 and CDR2 (germline): KGHDR, SFDVKD. From its first to its last residue, the CDR3 has 9 amino acids. CDR3 in amino acids: CATSDRDST.